Listed below are T cell receptor beta chains from one sample, sequenced in a study of spatial heterogeneity in lung cancer. TCRdb redid the calling of the 5' RACE reads with MiXCR, one entry per CDR3 protein. The sample yields about 9,200 distinct CDR3 sequences, under 25% seen once. The starting material was PBMCs, obtained at follow-up. The receptors were gathered from a male donor with early-stage non-small cell lung cancer. Each CDR3 is given with its conserved first and last residue. The D gene is left open where the match is weak. A row's size may be missing; if present it is once, few, many or a size class.

abundance: .
v_gene: TRBV2
j_gene: TRBJ2-2
d_gene: TRBD2
CDR3aa: CASSDPGLAGLANTGELFF
CDR3nt: TGTGCCAGCAGTGATCCGGGACTAGCGGGCCTTGCGAACACCGGGGAGCTGTTTTTT

abundance: many
v_gene: TRBV3-1
j_gene: TRBJ2-6
d_gene: .
CDR3aa: CASSQEGANVLTF
CDR3nt: TGTGCCAGCAGCCAAGAGGGGGCCAACGTCCTGACTTTC

abundance: .
v_gene: TRBV6-6
j_gene: TRBJ2-5
d_gene: .
CDR3aa: CASSYSDQETQYF
CDR3nt: TGTGCCAGCAGTTACTCGGACCAAGAGACCCAGTACTTC

abundance: .
v_gene: TRBV7-2
j_gene: TRBJ2-3
d_gene: .
CDR3aa: CASTRDSGADTQYF
CDR3nt: TGTGCCAGCACCCGGGACTCCGGGGCAGATACGCAGTATTTT

abundance: few
v_gene: TRBV27
j_gene: TRBJ2-4
d_gene: .
CDR3aa: CASMGAKNIQYF
CDR3nt: TGTGCCAGCATGGGGGCCAAAAACATTCAGTACTTC

abundance: many
v_gene: TRBV9
j_gene: TRBJ1-5
d_gene: .
CDR3aa: CASSVNQPQHF
CDR3nt: TGTGCCAGCAGCGTAAACCAGCCCCAGCATTTT

abundance: many
v_gene: TRBV24-1
j_gene: TRBJ1-3
d_gene: .
CDR3aa: CATSDSGSYSGNTIYF
CDR3nt: TGTGCCACCAGTGATTCGGGGTCGTACTCTGGAAACACCATATATTTT

abundance: .
v_gene: TRBV20-1
j_gene: TRBJ1-2
d_gene: .
CDR3aa: CSAGRGTNYGYTF
CDR3nt: TGCAGTGCCGGGAGGGGGACGAACTATGGCTACACCTTC

abundance: few
v_gene: TRBV29-1
j_gene: TRBJ2-5
d_gene: .
CDR3aa: CSVATQSETQYF
CDR3nt: TGCAGCGTTGCTACTCAGAGCGAGACCCAGTACTTC

abundance: few
v_gene: TRBV27
j_gene: TRBJ2-3
d_gene: .
CDR3aa: CASSFKAASTDTQYF
CDR3nt: TGTGCCAGCAGTTTTAAAGCGGCTAGCACAGATACGCAGTATTTT

abundance: few
v_gene: TRBV15
j_gene: TRBJ1-4
d_gene: .
CDR3aa: CATSRDGGKRNEKLFF
CDR3nt: TGTGCCACCAGCAGAGATGGGGGCAAGCGGAATGAAAAACTGTTTTTT

abundance: .
v_gene: TRBV20-1
j_gene: TRBJ2-2
d_gene: .
CDR3aa: CSARGQPNTGELFF
CDR3nt: TGCAGTGCTAGAGGGCAACCGAACACCGGGGAGCTGTTTTTT

abundance: few
v_gene: TRBV27
j_gene: TRBJ1-1
d_gene: .
CDR3aa: CASSLSGAGRTEAFF
CDR3nt: TGTGCCAGCAGTTTATCGGGTGCTGGGAGGACTGAAGCTTTCTTT

abundance: few
v_gene: TRBV5-1
j_gene: TRBJ2-7
d_gene: .
CDR3aa: CASSLEGYEQYF
CDR3nt: TGCGCCAGCAGCTTGGAGGGATACGAGCAGTACTTC

abundance: many
v_gene: TRBV20-1
j_gene: TRBJ2-7
d_gene: TRBD1
CDR3aa: CSATPGTGNTEQYF
CDR3nt: TGCAGTGCTACACCCGGGACAGGGAATACCGAGCAGTACTTC

abundance: large
v_gene: TRBV28
j_gene: TRBJ1-2
d_gene: TRBD1
CDR3aa: CASSLGTGDYGYTF
CDR3nt: TGTGCCAGCAGTTTGGGGACAGGGGACTATGGCTACACCTTC

abundance: few
v_gene: TRBV10-1
j_gene: TRBJ2-7
d_gene: .
CDR3aa: CASSYGGSRYEQYF
CDR3nt: TGCGCCAGCTCGTACGGGGGCAGCCGCTACGAGCAGTACTTC

abundance: .
v_gene: TRBV28
j_gene: TRBJ1-2
d_gene: TRBD1
CDR3aa: CASSSGQGNYGYTF
CDR3nt: TGTGCCAGCAGTTCAGGACAGGGGAACTATGGCTACACCTTC

abundance: many
v_gene: TRBV12-3/TRBV12-4
j_gene: TRBJ1-1
d_gene: .
CDR3aa: CASSPRTGTLEAFF
CDR3nt: TGTGCCAGCAGTCCTCGAACAGGGACCCTTGAAGCTTTCTTT

abundance: medium-sized
v_gene: TRBV2
j_gene: TRBJ1-6
d_gene: .
CDR3aa: CASILRPEGRSPLHF
CDR3nt: TGTGCCAGCATCCTACGGCCTGAGGGACGTTCACCCCTCCACTTT

abundance: many
v_gene: TRBV28
j_gene: TRBJ2-7
d_gene: TRBD1
CDR3aa: CASSFRQGKNEQYF
CDR3nt: TGTGCCAGCAGCTTTCGACAGGGGAAGAACGAGCAGTACTTC

abundance: .
v_gene: TRBV3-1
j_gene: TRBJ1-6
d_gene: .
CDR3aa: CASSQLVSSYNSPLHF
CDR3nt: TGTGCCAGCAGCCAACTGGTGAGCTCCTATAATTCACCCCTCCACTTT

abundance: medium-sized
v_gene: TRBV29-1
j_gene: TRBJ2-7
d_gene: .
CDR3aa: CSVEGGGGYEQYF
CDR3nt: TGCAGCGTTGAAGGAGGTGGCGGCTACGAGCAGTACTTC

abundance: many
v_gene: TRBV7-2
j_gene: TRBJ1-5
d_gene: .
CDR3aa: CASSLGGDQPQHF
CDR3nt: TGTGCCAGCAGCTTAGGGGGGGATCAGCCCCAGCATTTT

abundance: .
v_gene: TRBV20-1
j_gene: TRBJ2-5
d_gene: .
CDR3aa: CSARDLGGGKETQYF
CDR3nt: TGCAGTGCTAGAGATTTGGGGGGAGGAAAAGAGACCCAGTACTTC

abundance: many
v_gene: TRBV7-2
j_gene: TRBJ2-7
d_gene: .
CDR3aa: CASSLRTLTYEQYF
CDR3nt: TGTGCCAGCAGCTTACGCACCCTAACCTACGAGCAGTACTTC

abundance: many
v_gene: TRBV13
j_gene: TRBJ1-2
d_gene: .
CDR3aa: CASSLGGFDGYTF
CDR3nt: TGTGCCAGCAGCTTAGGGGGTTTCGATGGCTACACCTTC

abundance: medium-sized
v_gene: TRBV6-1
j_gene: TRBJ1-2
d_gene: .
CDR3aa: CASSEWPGYTF
CDR3nt: TGTGCCAGCAGTGAGTGGCCTGGCTACACCTTC

abundance: many
v_gene: TRBV2
j_gene: TRBJ2-4
d_gene: TRBD1
CDR3aa: CASSEWDSRTKNIQYF
CDR3nt: TGTGCCAGCAGTGAATGGGACAGTCGAACCAAAAACATTCAGTACTTC

abundance: .
v_gene: TRBV5-1
j_gene: TRBJ2-1
d_gene: .
CDR3aa: CASSLDPGSGNEQFF
CDR3nt: TGCGCCAGCAGCTTGGACCCCGGTAGCGGCAATGAGCAGTTCTTC

abundance: many
v_gene: TRBV3-1
j_gene: TRBJ1-1
d_gene: .
CDR3aa: CASSQDRVMRTEAFF
CDR3nt: TGTGCCAGCAGCCAAGATAGGGTAATGAGGACTGAAGCTTTCTTT

abundance: .
v_gene: TRBV20-1
j_gene: TRBJ2-7
d_gene: .
CDR3aa: CSARRRAYSSSYEQYF
CDR3nt: TGCAGTGCTAGAAGGCGGGCTTACAGTAGCTCCTACGAGCAGTACTTC